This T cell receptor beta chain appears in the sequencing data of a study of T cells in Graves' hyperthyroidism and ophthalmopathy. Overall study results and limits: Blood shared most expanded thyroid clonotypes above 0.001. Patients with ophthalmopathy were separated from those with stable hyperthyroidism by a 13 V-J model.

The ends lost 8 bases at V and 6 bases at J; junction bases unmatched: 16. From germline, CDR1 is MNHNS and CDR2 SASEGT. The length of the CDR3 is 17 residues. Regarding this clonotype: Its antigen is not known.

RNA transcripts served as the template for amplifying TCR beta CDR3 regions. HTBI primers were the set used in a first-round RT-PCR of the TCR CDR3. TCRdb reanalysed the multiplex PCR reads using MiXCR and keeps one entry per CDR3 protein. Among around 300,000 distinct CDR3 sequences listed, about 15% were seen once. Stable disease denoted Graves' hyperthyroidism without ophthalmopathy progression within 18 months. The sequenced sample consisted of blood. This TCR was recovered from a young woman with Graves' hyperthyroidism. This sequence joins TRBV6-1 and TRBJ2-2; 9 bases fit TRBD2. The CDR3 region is CASRPGTLAGVSGELFF. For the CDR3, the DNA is TGTGCCAGCCGTCCCGGGACATTAGCGGGAGTTTCCGGGGAGCTGTTTTTT.